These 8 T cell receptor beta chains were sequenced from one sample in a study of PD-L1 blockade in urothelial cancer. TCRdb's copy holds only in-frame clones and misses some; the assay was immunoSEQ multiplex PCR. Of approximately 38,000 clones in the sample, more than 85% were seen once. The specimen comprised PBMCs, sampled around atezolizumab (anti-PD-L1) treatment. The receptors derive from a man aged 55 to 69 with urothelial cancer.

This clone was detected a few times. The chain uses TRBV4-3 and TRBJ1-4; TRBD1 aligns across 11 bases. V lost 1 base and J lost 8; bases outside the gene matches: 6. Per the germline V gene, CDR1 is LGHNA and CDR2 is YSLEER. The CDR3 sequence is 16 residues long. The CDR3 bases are TGCGCCAGCAGCCAAGCACCGGGACAGGGGGTAGAAAAACTGTTTTTT. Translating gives CASSQAPGQGVEKLFF.

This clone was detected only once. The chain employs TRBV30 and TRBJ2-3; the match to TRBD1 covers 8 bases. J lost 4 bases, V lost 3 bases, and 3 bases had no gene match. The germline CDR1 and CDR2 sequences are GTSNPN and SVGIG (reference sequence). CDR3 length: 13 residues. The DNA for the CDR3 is TGTGCCTGGAGCCCACAGGGGGCAGATACGCAGTATTTT. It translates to CAWSPQGADTQYF.

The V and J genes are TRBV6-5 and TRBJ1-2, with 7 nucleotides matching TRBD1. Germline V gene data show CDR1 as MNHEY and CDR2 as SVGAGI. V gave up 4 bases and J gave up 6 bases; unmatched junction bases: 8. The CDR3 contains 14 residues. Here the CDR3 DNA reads TGTGCCAGCAGTTCGGGACAGCTAACGGATGGCTACACCTTC. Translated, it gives CASSSGQLTDGYTF.

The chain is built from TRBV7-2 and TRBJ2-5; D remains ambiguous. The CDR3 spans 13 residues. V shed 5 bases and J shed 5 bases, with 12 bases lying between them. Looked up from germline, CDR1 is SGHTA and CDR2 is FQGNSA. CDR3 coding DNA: TGTGCCAGCAGCCTGTACGTGAGGGAGACCCAGTACTTC. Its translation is CASSLYVRETQYF. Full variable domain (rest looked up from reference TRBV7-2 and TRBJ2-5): GAGVSQSPSNKVTEKGKDVELRCDPISGHTALYWYRQSLGQGLEFLIYFQGNSAPDKSGLPSDRFSAERTGGSVSTLTIQRTQQEDSAVYLCASSLYVRETQYFGPGTRLLVL.

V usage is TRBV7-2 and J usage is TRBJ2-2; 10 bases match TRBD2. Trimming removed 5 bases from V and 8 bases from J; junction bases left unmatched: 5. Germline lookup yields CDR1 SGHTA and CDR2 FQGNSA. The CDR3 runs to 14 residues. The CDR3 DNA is TGTGCCAGCAGCCGGACTAGCGGAACTGGGGAGCTGTTTTTT. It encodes CASSRTSGTGELFF.

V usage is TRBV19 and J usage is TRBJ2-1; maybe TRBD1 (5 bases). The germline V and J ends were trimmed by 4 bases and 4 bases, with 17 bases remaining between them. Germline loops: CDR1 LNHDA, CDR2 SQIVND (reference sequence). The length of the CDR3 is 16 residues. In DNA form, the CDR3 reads TGTGCCAGTAGTAGACAGACGATATTAACTTACAATGAGCAGTTCTTC. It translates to CASSRQTILTYNEQFF.

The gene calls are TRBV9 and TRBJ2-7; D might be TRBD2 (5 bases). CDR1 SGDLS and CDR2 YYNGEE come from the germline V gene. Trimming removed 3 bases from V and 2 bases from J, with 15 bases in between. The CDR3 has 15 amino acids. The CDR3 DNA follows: TGTGCCAGCAGCGCCGGAGGTGTCAGCCCCTACGAGCAGTACTTC. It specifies CASSAGGVSPYEQYF.

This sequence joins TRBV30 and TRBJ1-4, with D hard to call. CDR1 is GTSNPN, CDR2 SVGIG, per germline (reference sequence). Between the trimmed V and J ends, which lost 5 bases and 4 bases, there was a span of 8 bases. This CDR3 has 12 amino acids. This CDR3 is CAWAPNNEKLFF. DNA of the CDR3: TGTGCCTGGGCGCCAAATAATGAAAAACTGTTTTTT.